Below, 32 T cell receptor beta chains from the same sample are listed, as sequenced in a study of cytomegalovirus exposure and HLA in healthy donors (dated by TCRdb to between 2016 and 2019). The receptor library was made with the immunoSEQ multiplex PCR assay. For the multiplex PCR, a mixture combining 60 forward primers for TCR Vbeta segments and 13 reverse primers for TCR Jbeta segments was used. This immuneACCESS table, as held by TCRdb, lists in-frame sequences with V and J called but not all clones. Of the missing ones, under half trace to an unresolved V gene in checked studies; the others have no known cause. Within this sample are around 90,000 clones, with around 78% of them counted one time only. Of the sample, about 0.53% falls within the top ten clones. The material sequenced was PBMCs. These receptors were obtained from a man aged 30 to 39 in good health and CMV-seronegative.

The chain couples TRBV27 to TRBJ2-1; 12 nucleotides match TRBD1. This CDR3 contains 16 residues. Germline loops: CDR1 MNHEY, CDR2 SMNVEV (reference sequence). Trimming cost V 5 bases and J 12 bases; bases outside gene matches: 14. The CDR3 DNA sequence: TGTGCCAGCAGTCCTCGGGGGACAGGGGGCGATGATGGGCAGTTCTTC. Its translation: CASSPRGTGGDDGQFF.

The chain uses TRBV27 and TRBJ1-4; 8 positions agree with TRBD1. V lost 6 bases to trimming and J lost 1 base; unmatched junction nucleotides: 4. CDR1 is MNHEY and CDR2 is SMNVEV in the germline V gene (reference sequence). This CDR3 spans 15 amino acids. CDR3 bases: TGTGCCAGCAGGCCACAGGGGGTAACTAATGAAAAACTGTTTTTT. It encodes CASRPQGVTNEKLFF. Using reference TRBV27 and TRBJ1-4 for the parts outside the CDR3, the full variable domain is EAQVTQNPRYLITVTGKKLTVTCSQNMNHEYMSWYRQDPGLGLRQIYYSMNVEVTDKGDVPEGYKVSRKEKRNFPLILESPSPNQTSLYFCASRPQGVTNEKLFFGSGTQLSVL.

The chain has TRBV5-6 and TRBJ2-7; the D gene is possibly TRBD2 (6 bases). Germline CDR1 reads SGHDT; CDR2 reads YYEEEE. There are 14 residues in the CDR3. V lost 0 bases and J 6 bases, leaving 13 bases between the germline ends. The CDR3: CASSLAGGFGEQYV. In nucleotides, the CDR3 is TGTGCCAGCAGCTTGGCCGGGGGATTCGGCGAGCAGTACGTC.

The chain is built from TRBV5-4 and TRBJ2-1; no clear D gene. From germline, CDR1 is SGHNT and CDR2 YYREEE (reference sequence). The CDR3 contains 15 residues. The V end lost 0 bases, the J end lost 2 bases, and 9 bases lay between the germline ends. The DNA for the CDR3 is TGTGCCAGCAGCTTGGAAGTCAGTACCTACAATGAGCAGTTCTTC. It yields the protein CASSLEVSTYNEQFF.

The rearrangement uses TRBV19 and TRBJ1-2; 7 bases are shared with TRBD1. CDR1 and CDR2 (germline): LNHDA, SQIVND (reference sequence). Trimming at V came to 4 bases and at J to 8 bases, leaving 13 bases not matched to a gene. The CDR3 extends over 15 amino acids. This chain's CDR3 is CASSTNQGVKGGYTF. CDR3 nucleotide sequence: TGTGCCAGTAGTACGAATCAGGGGGTAAAGGGCGGCTACACCTTC.

The chain employs TRBV11-2 and TRBJ1-1; 7 bases agree with TRBD1. This CDR3 is 15 amino acids long. Germline CDR1 SGHAT, CDR2 FQNNGV. Losses at the gene ends were 5 bases for V and 1 base for J; bases not matched to a gene: 7. The CDR3 protein is CASSLPGQPNTEAFF. In DNA, the CDR3 is TGTGCCAGCAGCCTCCCGGGACAGCCGAACACTGAAGCTTTCTTT.

This clone has a handful of counts. The chain combines TRBV4-3 with TRBJ1-1; D gene ambiguous. This CDR3 has 18 residues. From germline, CDR1 is LGHNA and CDR2 YSLEER. Trimming pared 1 base from V and 3 bases from J, leaving 21 bases between. For the CDR3, the DNA is TGCGCCAGCAGCCAAGGTCTGGGAGGAAAAGGCCCCCACACTGAAGCTTTCTTT. Amino acid sequence: CASSQGLGGKGPHTEAFF.

This clone has more than one count but fewer than ten. This chain uses TRBV6-1 with TRBJ2-7; 11 bases align to TRBD1. Germline V gene data show CDR1 as MNHNS and CDR2 as SASEGT. The CDR3 extends over 14 amino acids. V shed 5 bases, J shed 4 bases, and the junction held 4 bases outside the gene matches. The CDR3 DNA reads as TGTGCCAGCAGTACGGGGACAGGGGGTTACGAGCAGTACGTC. Protein: CASSTGTGGYEQYV.

This clone was detected only a few times. A much more abundant neighbour one base away suggests this may be a read error. Within the sample, other DNA sequences also encode this same CDR3. V is TRBV2 and J is TRBJ2-7, with 9 bases fitting TRBD1. The CDR3 extends over 15 amino acids. Germline loops: CDR1 SNHLY, CDR2 FYNNEI. The CDR3 DNA is TGCGCCAGTACACCCAAGACAGGGGGGTCCTACGAGCAGTACTTC. This codes for CASTPKTGGSYEQYF.

The chain joins TRBV19 to TRBJ2-2; D may be TRBD2 (6 bases). This CDR3 has 18 amino acids. Germline assignment: CDR1 LNHDA and CDR2 SQIVND (reference sequence). V was trimmed by 6 bases and J by 6 bases, leaving 26 bases between them. The DNA for the CDR3 is TGTGCCAGTAGCGATGGGCGGGGCCAGACACCGGGGTCCGGGGAGCTGTTTTTT. Amino acid sequence: CASSDGRGQTPGSGELFF.

The chain has TRBV9 and TRBJ2-3; tentative D call: TRBD2 (5 bases). The ends were cut back, 0 bases at V and 5 bases at J, with 7 bases in the middle. Per the germline V gene, CDR1 is SGDLS and CDR2 is YYNGEE. CDR3 size: 13 residues. CDR3 DNA: TGTGCCAGCAGCGTAGCCGGGGAAGATACGCAGTATTTT. Translated: CASSVAGEDTQYF.

The chain links TRBV11-2 to TRBJ2-1; D may be TRBD2 (6 bases). Germline lookup yields CDR1 SGHAT and CDR2 FQNNGV. The V and J ends lost 1 base and 7 bases respectively, with 14 bases between them. The CDR3 length is 15 residues. CDR3 sequence: CASSLGTGVVNEQFF. In DNA, the CDR3 is TGTGCCAGCAGCTTAGGCACGGGGGTGGTTAATGAGCAGTTCTTC. Full variable domain (missing parts from reference TRBV11-2 and TRBJ2-1): EAGVAQSPRYKIIEKRQSVAFWCNPISGHATLYWYQQILGQGPKLLIQFQNNGVVDDSQLPKDRFSAERLKGVDSTLKIQPAKLEDSAVYLCASSLGTGVVNEQFFGPGTRLTVL.

This clone was detected only a few times. The chain has TRBV2 and TRBJ1-4; TRBD1 aligns across 8 bases. The CDR3 runs to 14 residues. Germline CDR1 and CDR2: SNHLY and FYNNEI. V lost 5 bases, J lost 5 bases, and 4 bases stayed unmatched. CDR3 sequence (DNA): TGTGCCAGCAGTCAACAGGGGGGGAATGAAAAACTGTTTTTT. Translation gives CASSQQGGNEKLFF.

On this clone: Germline is not matched at one junction end, which may reflect a read error. Other nucleotide sequences in the sample specify the same CDR3. J is TRBJ1-2 and V is TRBV16, with 7 positions matching TRBD1. This CDR3 has 16 residues. Looked up from germline, CDR1 is KGHSY and CDR2 is FQNENV. Written as DNA, the CDR3 is TGTGCCAGCAGCCCAACCCTGACAGGGACGGGTGATGGCTACACCTTT. Translation gives CASSPTLTGTGDGYTF.

This chain connects TRBV27 to TRBJ2-3; weak D call: TRBD1 (6 bases). Trimming took 4 bases from V and 2 from J, leaving 28 bases between them. CDR1 and CDR2 (germline): MNHEY, SMNVEV (reference sequence). This CDR3 contains 20 residues. The CDR3 coding sequence is TGTGCCAGCAGTTCCTTTAGAAATTTCAGGGGTACGCATAACACAGATACGCAGTATTTT. As protein: CASSSFRNFRGTHNTDTQYF.

This chain links TRBV9 with TRBJ2-3; D is ambiguous. CDR3 length: 13 amino acids. V dropped 0 bases and J dropped 5 bases, with 7 bases sitting between them. Looked up from germline, CDR1 is SGDLS and CDR2 is YYNGEE. The CDR3, as DNA: TGTGCCAGCAGCGTAGATCACGGAGATACGCAGTATTTT. It specifies CASSVDHGDTQYF.

The rearrangement links TRBV7-9 to TRBJ2-7; TRBD2 matches at 7 bases. The CDR3 totals 16 residues. V lost 5 bases, J lost 2 bases, and 12 bases stayed unmatched. Germline lookup yields CDR1 SEHNR and CDR2 FQNEAQ (reference sequence). This CDR3 reads CASSPAWRGTTYEQYF. The CDR3 DNA sequence: TGTGCCAGCAGCCCGGCGTGGCGGGGGACCACCTACGAGCAGTACTTC.

The genes are TRBV6-1 and TRBJ1-2; tentatively, D is TRBD1 (6 bases). This CDR3 comprises 14 residues. V gave up 3 bases and J gave up 7 bases, with 15 bases separating them. Germline V gene lookup returns CDR1 MNHNS and CDR2 SASEGT. Written as DNA, the CDR3 is TGTGCCAGCAGTGAGGTGGGGGCCAGGAGTGGCTACACCTTC. Amino acid sequence: CASSEVGARSGYTF.

The chain recombines TRBV6-5 with TRBJ1-2; a possible D gene is TRBD1 (5 bases). The CDR3 consists of 12 residues. V shed 11 bases and J shed 2 bases, with 12 bases lying between them. Germline CDR1 MNHEY, CDR2 SVGAGI. The CDR3 DNA is TGTGCCTCCCAGGGAGGGAACTATGGCTACACCTTC. This codes for CASQGGNYGYTF.

The V call is TRBV27, the J call TRBJ1-1; D unresolved. Germline CDR1 reads MNHEY; CDR2 reads SMNVEV (reference sequence). Between the trimmed V and J ends, which lost 3 bases and 2 bases, there was a span of 7 bases. The CDR3 length is 13 residues. The CDR3 protein is CASSFRLNTEAFF. The DNA of the CDR3 is TGTGCCAGCAGTTTCAGGCTTAACACTGAAGCTTTCTTT.

This clone has only a few counts. The chain employs TRBV6-5 and TRBJ1-1; 9 bases are shared with TRBD1. The V and J ends lost 4 bases and 4 bases, in that order; junction bases with no gene match: 7. In germline, CDR1 is MNHEY, CDR2 SVGAGI. CDR3 length: 15 amino acids. The CDR3 loop reads CASSSGGTGLTEAFF. CDR3 coding DNA: TGTGCCAGCAGTTCGGGCGGGACAGGGCTCACTGAAGCTTTCTTT.

The V gene is TRBV7-6, the J gene TRBJ2-2, with 10 bases matching TRBD2. This CDR3 region has 14 residues. Germline CDR1 SGHVS, CDR2 FNYEAQ. Losses at the gene ends were 11 bases for V and 2 bases for J; bases not matched to a gene: 5. CDR3 DNA sequence: TGTGCCGCTAGCGGGGGCGTTAACACCGGGGAGCTGTTTTTT. Residues: CAASGGVNTGELFF. Combining the CDR3 with reference TRBV7-6 and TRBJ2-2 gives the whole variable domain GAGVSQSPRYKVTKRGQDVALRCDPISGHVSLYWYRQALGQGPEFLTYFNYEAQQDKSGLPNDRFSAERPEGSISTLTIQRTEQRDSAMYRCAASGGVNTGELFFGEGSRLTVL.

The chain employs TRBV10-2 and TRBJ2-1, with D possibly being TRBD2 (6 bases). V lost 4 bases and J 7 bases, leaving 14 bases between the germline ends. CDR3 size: 14 residues. The germline CDR1 and CDR2 sequences are WSHSY and SAAADI. The CDR3 loop reads CASSVRLDSNEQFF. The CDR3 nucleotides read TGCGCCAGCAGTGTAAGACTAGATAGTAATGAGCAGTTCTTC.

This clone was detected only a few times. The rearrangement uses TRBV5-1 and TRBJ2-1; a weak D match, TRBD2 (5 bases). Trimming removed 0 bases at V and 13 bases at J, with 20 bases between. The germline V gene has CDR1 SGHRS and CDR2 YFSETQ. This CDR3 has 15 residues. DNA of the CDR3: TGCGCCAGCAGCTTGGCCGCGTCCTTGGAGACTATTCAGTTCTTC. Its translation: CASSLAASLETIQFF.

This clone was detected only a few times. The V and J genes are TRBV2 and TRBJ2-1, with 13 bases aligning to TRBD2. The germline CDR1 and CDR2 sequences are SNHLY and FYNNEI. The CDR3 runs to 14 residues. Losses at the gene ends were 8 bases for V and 9 bases for J; bases not matched to a gene: 7. The CDR3 here is CASEGGLAGLEQFF. CDR3 in DNA: TGTGCCAGCGAAGGGGGACTAGCGGGACTTGAGCAGTTCTTC.

The chain uses TRBV5-4 and TRBJ2-3; 7 bases match TRBD1. CDR3 length: 16 amino acids. With V trimmed by 4 bases and J by 0 bases, 8 bases remained unmatched. From germline, CDR1 is SGHNT and CDR2 YYREEE (reference sequence). CDR3 loop: CASSKGASPSTDTQYF. In DNA form, the CDR3 reads TGTGCCAGCAGCAAGGGGGCTAGCCCTAGCACAGATACGCAGTATTTT.

Only a few counts were recorded for this clone. CDR3 bases: TGTGCCAGCAGTGAAGCCGACAGGGTCAATCAGCCCCAGCATTTT. Amino acid sequence: CASSEADRVNQPQHF. This sequence joins TRBV6-1 and TRBJ1-5; 7 nucleotides agree with TRBD1. CDR1 is MNHNS, CDR2 SASEGT, per germline. The CDR3 is 15 amino acids. Germline trimming cut 0 bases from V and 3 bases from J; bases unmatched to any gene: 2.

The V gene is TRBV5-5, the J gene TRBJ1-2, with D uncertain. The germline CDR1 and CDR2 sequences are SGHKS and YYEKEE (reference sequence). The CDR3 consists of 17 residues. The V and J ends lost 2 bases and 3 bases respectively, with 20 bases between them. DNA for the CDR3: TGTGCCAGCAGCTTCCGGGAGACATTCGTGACCTACTATGGCTACACCTTC. This encodes CASSFRETFVTYYGYTF.

The chain recombines TRBV19 with TRBJ1-2; TRBD1 aligns across 9 bases. The germline gives CDR1 LNHDA, CDR2 SQIVND (reference sequence). Unmatched junction bases numbered 8, after V lost 6 bases and J lost 3 bases. The CDR3 covers 15 residues. The chain's CDR3 is CASRIPGQGYYGYTF. CDR3 in DNA: TGTGCCAGTAGAATTCCGGGACAGGGATACTATGGCTACACCTTC.

In this sample, this clone turned up once. CDR3 sequence reads: CASSHRIPGQGIEHGYTF. In nucleotides, the CDR3 is TGTGCCAGCAGCCACCGTATCCCGGGACAGGGAATTGAGCATGGCTACACCTTC. V usage is TRBV27 and J usage is TRBJ1-2, with 9 bases aligning to TRBD1. The CDR3 has 18 residues. CDR1 is MNHEY and CDR2 is SMNVEV in the germline V gene (reference sequence). The trim removed 6 bases at V and 6 bases at J, leaving 20 bases unmatched.

This clone showed up just a few times. Distinct nucleotide sequences in the sample also encode this CDR3. The V call is TRBV6-5, the J call TRBJ1-5, with D tentatively TRBD1 (6 bases). CDR3 size: 14 residues. V was clipped by 6 bases and J by 1 base, with 10 bases between them. Per germline, CDR1 MNHEY and CDR2 SVGAGI. CDR3 in amino acids: CASSRGASNQPQHF. DNA for the CDR3: TGTGCCAGCAGCAGGGGCGCCAGCAATCAGCCCCAGCATTTT.

The chain has TRBV19 and TRBJ2-2; 8 bases line up with TRBD1. This CDR3 is built from 16 residues. J gave up 6 bases and V 5 bases, and 11 bases lay outside the gene matches. Germline lookup yields CDR1 LNHDA and CDR2 SQIVND (reference sequence). CDR3 in DNA: TGTGCCAGTAGTCCGAGACAGGGGAAATTCGCCGGGGAGCTGTTTTTT. Its protein product is CASSPRQGKFAGELFF.